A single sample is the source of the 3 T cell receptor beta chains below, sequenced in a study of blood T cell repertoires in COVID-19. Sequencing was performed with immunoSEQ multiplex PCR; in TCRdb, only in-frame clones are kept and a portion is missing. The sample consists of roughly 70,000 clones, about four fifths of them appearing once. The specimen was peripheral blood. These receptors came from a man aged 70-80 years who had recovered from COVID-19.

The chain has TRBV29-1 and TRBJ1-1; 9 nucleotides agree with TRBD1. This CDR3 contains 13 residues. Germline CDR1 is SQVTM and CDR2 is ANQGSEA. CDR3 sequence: CSFWTGEDTEAFF. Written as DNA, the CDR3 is TGCAGTTTCTGGACAGGGGAGGACACTGAAGCTTTCTTT.

CDR3 protein: CASSLTGGPREAFF. CDR3 nucleotide sequence: TGTGCCAGCAGTCTAACAGGGGGACCAAGAGAAGCTTTCTTT. The chain uses TRBV28 and TRBJ1-1; 8 nucleotides agree with TRBD1. Germline loops: CDR1 MDHEN, CDR2 SYDVKM. The CDR3 loop spans 14 amino acids. The junction had 10 bases not matched to a gene; V was cut back by 5 bases and J by 8 bases. The variable domain in full, with the rest retrieved from reference TRBV28 and TRBJ1-1, is DVKVTQSSRYLVKRTGEKVFLECVQDMDHENMFWYRQDPGLGLRLIYFSYDVKMKEKGDIPEGYSVSREKKERFSLILESASTNQTSMYLCASSLTGGPREAFFGQGTRLTVV.

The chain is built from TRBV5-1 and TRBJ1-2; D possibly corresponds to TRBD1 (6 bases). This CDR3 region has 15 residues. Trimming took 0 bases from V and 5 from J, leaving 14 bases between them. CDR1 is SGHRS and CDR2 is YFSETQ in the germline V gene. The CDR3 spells CASSLDLQGPYGYTF. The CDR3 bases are TGCGCCAGCAGCTTGGATTTACAGGGACCGTATGGCTACACCTTC.